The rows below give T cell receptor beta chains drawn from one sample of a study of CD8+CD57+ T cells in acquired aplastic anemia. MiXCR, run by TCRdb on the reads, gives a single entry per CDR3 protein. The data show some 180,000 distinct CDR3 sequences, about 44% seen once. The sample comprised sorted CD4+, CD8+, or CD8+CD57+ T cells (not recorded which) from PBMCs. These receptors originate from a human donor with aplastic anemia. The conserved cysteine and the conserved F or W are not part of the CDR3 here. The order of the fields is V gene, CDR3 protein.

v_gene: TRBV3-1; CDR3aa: ASSHAPWGAPYEQY
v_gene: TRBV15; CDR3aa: ATSEGGGSTDTQY
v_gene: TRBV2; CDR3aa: ASSEEGQCNEQF
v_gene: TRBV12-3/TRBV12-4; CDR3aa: ASLDRAYGYT
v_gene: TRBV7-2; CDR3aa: ASSGDTRETQY
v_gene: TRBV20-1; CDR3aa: SASRDRDSPLH
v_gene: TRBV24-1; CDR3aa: ATSDPGLSGTDTQY
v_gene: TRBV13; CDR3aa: ASRPREDDTDTQY
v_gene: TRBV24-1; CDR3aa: ATSEIGDEQF
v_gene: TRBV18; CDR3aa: ASSPPNDGQGAF
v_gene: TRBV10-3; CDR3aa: AIRAPGQLGQETQY
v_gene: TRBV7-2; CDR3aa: ASSPRSQGSSPLH
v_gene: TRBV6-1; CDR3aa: ASSQRGEDTQY
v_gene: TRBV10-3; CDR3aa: AISGGQSYGYT
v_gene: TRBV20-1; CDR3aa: SARSRDRAYYGYT
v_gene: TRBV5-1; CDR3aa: ASSLGWRGGETQY
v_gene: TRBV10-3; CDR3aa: ASTGTSGRNTDTQY
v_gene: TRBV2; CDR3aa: AQPGAGELGEAF
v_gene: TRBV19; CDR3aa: ASSIDSASTDTQY
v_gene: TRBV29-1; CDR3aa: SVAFTRGNEQF
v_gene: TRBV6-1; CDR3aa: ASRGRSSYEQY
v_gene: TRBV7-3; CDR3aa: ASSGTGDTQY
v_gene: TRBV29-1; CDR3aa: SVGDGTDTQY
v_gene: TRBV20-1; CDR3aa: SARDQGEGNTQY
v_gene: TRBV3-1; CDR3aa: ASSHGTGAGVEQY
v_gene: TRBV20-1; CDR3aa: SARDGTSGTETQY
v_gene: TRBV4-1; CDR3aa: ASSQDQGTRYEQY
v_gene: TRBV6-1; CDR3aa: ASSETEGQGADQPQH
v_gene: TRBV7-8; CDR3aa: ASSPGGIGLNSYEQY
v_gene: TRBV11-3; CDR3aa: ASSPGIVDQETQY
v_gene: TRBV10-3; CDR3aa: AIREEGEEQY
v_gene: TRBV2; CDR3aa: ASSVRGTLFGDNVPT
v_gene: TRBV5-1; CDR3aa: ASSLSGGQTDTQY
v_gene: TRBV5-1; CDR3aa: ASSLDGTGQGETQY
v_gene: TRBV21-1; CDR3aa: ASSKQGRGTVSSGNTIY
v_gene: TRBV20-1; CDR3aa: SARSGEHYEQY
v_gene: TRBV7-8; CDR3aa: ASSLAGGTNYNEQF
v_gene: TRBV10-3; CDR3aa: AISGWGQSSYEQY
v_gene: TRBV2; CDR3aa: ASSVGTGDTQY
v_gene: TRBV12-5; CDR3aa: ASGLLAGDTQY
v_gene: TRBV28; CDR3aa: ASSRQGPFGYT
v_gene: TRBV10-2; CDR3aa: ASSLAGNNEQF